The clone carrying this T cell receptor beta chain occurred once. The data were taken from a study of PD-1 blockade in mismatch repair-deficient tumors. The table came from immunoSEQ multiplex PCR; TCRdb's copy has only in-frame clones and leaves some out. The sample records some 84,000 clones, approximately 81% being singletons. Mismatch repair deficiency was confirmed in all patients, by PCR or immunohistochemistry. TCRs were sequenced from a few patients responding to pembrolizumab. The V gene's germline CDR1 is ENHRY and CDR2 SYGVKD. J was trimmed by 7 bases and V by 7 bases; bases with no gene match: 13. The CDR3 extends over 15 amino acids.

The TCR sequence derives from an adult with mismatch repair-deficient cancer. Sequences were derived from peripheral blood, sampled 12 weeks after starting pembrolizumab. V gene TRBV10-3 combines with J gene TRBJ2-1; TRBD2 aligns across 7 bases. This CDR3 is CAITLGGTAGNEQFF. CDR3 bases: TGTGCCATCACCCTGGGGGGGACTGCCGGGAATGAGCAGTTCTTC.